Each of the 2 T cell receptor beta chains below was sequenced from the same sample in a study of T cell responses to AZD1222 COVID-19 vaccine. Clones were sequenced by immunoSEQ multiplex PCR, and TCRdb holds only the in-frame ones, with some missing. Seen here are about 110,000 clones, roughly 92% observed once, and the top ten hold more than 2%. Source: peripheral blood, taken 28 days after the second AZD1222 dose. The receptors were sampled from an adult who received the AZD1222 COVID-19 vaccine.

The chain joins TRBV24-1 to TRBJ2-2; the D call may be TRBD1 or TRBD2 (5 bases each). The CDR3 is made up of 14 amino acids. From germline, CDR1 is KGHDR and CDR2 SFDVKD. Trimming removed 12 bases at V and 0 bases at J, with 13 bases between. The CDR3 DNA reads TGTGCCTCCACGGGACCCGCGAACACCGGGGAGCTGTTTTTT. This translates into CASTGPANTGELFF.

The V call is TRBV29-1, the J call TRBJ1-1, with D unresolved. V lost 3 bases, J lost 0 bases, and 5 bases lay in between. The CDR3 totals 12 residues. Per germline, CDR1 SQVTM and CDR2 ANQGSEA. The CDR3: CSVEDVNTEAFF. CDR3 nucleotides: TGCAGCGTTGAGGATGTGAACACTGAAGCTTTCTTT. The complete variable domain, with remaining parts taken from reference TRBV29-1 and TRBJ1-1, reads SAVISQKPSRDICQRGTSLTIQCQVDSQVTMMFWYRQQPGQSLTLIATANQGSEATYESGFVIDKFPISRPNLTFSTLTVSNMSPEDSSIYLCSVEDVNTEAFFGQGTRLTVV.